This T cell receptor (beta chain) was obtained from a study of T cell repertoires in cytomegalovirus infection. About the study: Recently identified HLA-C-restricted CMV epitopes were among the peptides used. TCR beta signatures that were public indicated CMV infection and matching HLA type. General study findings and limits: CMV-specific TCR beta clonotypes restricted by HLA-C dominated the ex vivo response. Identification of carriers of CMV plus the relevant HLA was achieved through cumulative public TCR beta family frequency.

The sample holds a few counts of this clonotype. Its antigen is unknown. TCRdb called the reads again in MiXCR, with one record for every CDR3 protein. This sample has hundreds of thousands of distinct CDR3 sequences, with 31% found just once. Germline assignment: CDR1 LNHDA and CDR2 SQIVND (reference sequence). V was trimmed by 6 bases and J by 7 bases, leaving 10 bases between them. The CDR3 has 12 residues. The sequencing here drew on cultured CD8+ T cells from PBMCs, taken from culture after CMV antigen stimulation. The receptor was derived from a human donor in good health (CMV status not recorded). Some clones in this sample may be carry-over from other donors' samples. This sequence joins TRBV19 and TRBJ1-5; no clear D. The chain's CDR3 is CASREGSQPQHF. CDR3 sequence (DNA): TGTGCCAGTAGGGAGGGTTCCCAGCCCCAGCATTTT.